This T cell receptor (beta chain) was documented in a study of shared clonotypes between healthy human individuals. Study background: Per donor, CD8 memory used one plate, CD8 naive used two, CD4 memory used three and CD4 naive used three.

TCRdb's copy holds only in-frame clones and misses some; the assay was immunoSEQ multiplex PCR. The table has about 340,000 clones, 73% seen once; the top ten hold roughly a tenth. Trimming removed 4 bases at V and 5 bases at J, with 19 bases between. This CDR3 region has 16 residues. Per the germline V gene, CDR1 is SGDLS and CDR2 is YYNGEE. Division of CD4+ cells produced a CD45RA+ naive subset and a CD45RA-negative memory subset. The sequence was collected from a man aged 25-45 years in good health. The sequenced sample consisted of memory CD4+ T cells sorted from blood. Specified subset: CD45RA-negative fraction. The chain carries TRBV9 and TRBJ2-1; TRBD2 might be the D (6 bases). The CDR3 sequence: CASSSRERASNNEQFF. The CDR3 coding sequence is TGTGCCAGCAGCTCTAGGGAGCGGGCGTCTAACAATGAGCAGTTCTTC.